The rows below give T cell receptor beta chains drawn from one sample of a study of T cell responses to AZD1222 COVID-19 vaccine. Assay: immunoSEQ multiplex PCR; the TCRdb copy retains only in-frame clones and omits some. Here the sample spans 150,000 to 200,000 clones, 80% to 95% being singletons. The sample in question was peripheral blood, obtained on day 0 of AZD1222 vaccination. All receptors come from an adult in good health. Each CDR3 is given with its conserved first and last residue. A D gene is named only where the DNA matches it firmly. Only some rows state a clone size, as once, few, many or a class for expanded clones.

abundance: NA
d_gene: NA
j_gene: TRBJ2-5
v_gene: TRBV9
CDR3aa: CASSGTDTLAETQYF
CDR3nt: TGTGCCAGCAGCGGAACAGACACTTTAGCAGAGACCCAGTACTTC

abundance: NA
d_gene: NA
j_gene: TRBJ2-3
v_gene: TRBV30
CDR3aa: CAWSVSGGDTQYF
CDR3nt: TGTGCCTGGAGTGTATCAGGCGGGGATACGCAGTATTTT

abundance: NA
d_gene: NA
j_gene: TRBJ2-2
v_gene: TRBV2
CDR3aa: CASSEGGRVTGELFF
CDR3nt: TGTGCCAGCAGTGAGGGGGGACGGGTCACCGGGGAGCTGTTTTTT

abundance: NA
d_gene: NA
j_gene: TRBJ1-1
v_gene: TRBV11-2
CDR3aa: CASSLDLAEAFF
CDR3nt: TGTGCCAGCAGCTTAGATTTGGCTGAAGCTTTCTTT

abundance: NA
d_gene: NA
j_gene: TRBJ1-2
v_gene: TRBV4-3
CDR3aa: CASSQDGGRNYGYTF
CDR3nt: TGCGCCAGCAGCCAAGATGGTGGGAGAAACTATGGCTACACCTTC

abundance: NA
d_gene: TRBD2
j_gene: TRBJ2-7
v_gene: TRBV5-6
CDR3aa: CASSSTLAGGTEGYEQYF
CDR3nt: TGTGCCAGCAGCTCGACACTAGCGGGAGGGACCGAGGGCTACGAGCAGTACTTC

abundance: NA
d_gene: NA
j_gene: TRBJ2-3
v_gene: TRBV6-5
CDR3aa: CASSYSKGGADTQYF
CDR3nt: TGTGCCAGCAGTTACTCGAAAGGGGGTGCAGATACGCAGTATTTT

abundance: NA
d_gene: NA
j_gene: TRBJ2-5
v_gene: TRBV6-4
CDR3aa: CASSDEVGTQYF
CDR3nt: TGTGCCAGCAGTGACGAAGTAGGGACCCAGTACTTC

abundance: NA
d_gene: NA
j_gene: TRBJ2-5
v_gene: TRBV6-6
CDR3aa: CASGQTETQYF
CDR3nt: TGTGCCAGCGGACAGACGGAGACCCAGTACTTC

abundance: NA
d_gene: NA
j_gene: TRBJ1-3
v_gene: TRBV2
CDR3aa: CASSALVSNLGNTIYF
CDR3nt: TGTGCCAGCAGTGCGCTGGTATCAAACTTAGGAAACACCATATATTTT

abundance: NA
d_gene: TRBD2
j_gene: TRBJ2-5
v_gene: TRBV4-3
CDR3aa: CPPSHGGGGLAGGPRETQYF
CDR3nt: TGCCCCCCCAGCCACGGGGGCGGGGGACTCGCGGGGGGGCCGCGAGAGACCCAGTACTTC

abundance: NA
d_gene: NA
j_gene: TRBJ1-1
v_gene: TRBV19
CDR3aa: CASSPQGRENTEAFF
CDR3nt: TGTGCCAGTAGTCCCCAGGGGCGCGAGAACACTGAAGCTTTCTTT

abundance: NA
d_gene: NA
j_gene: TRBJ1-1
v_gene: TRBV28
CDR3aa: CASRSGISGGNTEAFF
CDR3nt: TGTGCCAGCAGGTCCGGGATCTCCGGAGGGAACACTGAAGCTTTCTTT

abundance: NA
d_gene: NA
j_gene: TRBJ1-5
v_gene: TRBV6-2/TRBV6-3
CDR3aa: CASSSFGATNQPQHF
CDR3nt: TGTGCCAGCAGTTCATTTGGCGCAACCAATCAGCCCCAGCATTTT

abundance: NA
d_gene: NA
j_gene: TRBJ2-1
v_gene: TRBV28
CDR3aa: CASSLGLSSYNEQFF
CDR3nt: TGTGCCAGCAGTTTAGGTCTAAGCTCCTACAATGAGCAGTTCTTC

abundance: NA
d_gene: TRBD2
j_gene: TRBJ2-7
v_gene: TRBV3-1/TRBV3-2
CDR3aa: CASSPLGAGGGQQYF
CDR3nt: TGTGCCAGCAGCCCCCTGGGAGCGGGGGGGGGCCAGCAGTACTTC

abundance: once
d_gene: NA
j_gene: TRBJ2-7
v_gene: TRBV30
CDR3aa: CAWSLNYEQYF
CDR3nt: TGTGCCTGGAGTCTAAACTACGAGCAGTACTTC

abundance: NA
d_gene: TRBD2
j_gene: TRBJ2-1
v_gene: TRBV5-1
CDR3aa: CASSLAKHGTSGRSSYNEQFF
CDR3nt: TGCGCCAGCAGCTTGGCGAAGCACGGGACTAGCGGGAGAAGCTCCTACAATGAGCAGTTCTTC

abundance: few
d_gene: TRBD2
j_gene: TRBJ2-1
v_gene: TRBV28
CDR3aa: CASSLRVGLAGSSYNEQFF
CDR3nt: TGTGCCAGCAGTTTAAGAGTAGGACTAGCGGGGAGCTCCTACAATGAGCAGTTCTTC

abundance: NA
d_gene: NA
j_gene: TRBJ1-6
v_gene: TRBV27
CDR3aa: CASRTTGLYNSPLHF
CDR3nt: TGTGCCAGCAGAACGACTGGACTCTATAATTCACCCCTCCACTTT

abundance: NA
d_gene: NA
j_gene: TRBJ2-1
v_gene: TRBV7-3
CDR3aa: CASSLTSVAPYNEQFF
CDR3nt: TGTGCCAGCAGCTTAACTTCGGTAGCCCCCTACAATGAGCAGTTCTTC

abundance: NA
d_gene: NA
j_gene: TRBJ1-5
v_gene: TRBV30
CDR3aa: CAWRGEDQPQHF
CDR3nt: TGTGCCTGGAGGGGCGAAGATCAGCCCCAGCATTTT

abundance: NA
d_gene: TRBD1
j_gene: TRBJ1-2
v_gene: TRBV2
CDR3aa: CASSAGQGDYGYTF
CDR3nt: TGTGCCAGCAGTGCAGGACAGGGAGACTATGGCTACACCTTC

abundance: NA
d_gene: TRBD2
j_gene: TRBJ2-7
v_gene: TRBV2
CDR3aa: CASSLAGPYEQYF
CDR3nt: TGTGCCAGCAGTCTAGCGGGCCCCTACGAGCAGTACTTC

abundance: NA
d_gene: TRBD1
j_gene: TRBJ2-2
v_gene: TRBV5-5
CDR3aa: CASSWGQPNTGELFF
CDR3nt: TGTGCCAGCAGCTGGGGACAGCCGAACACCGGGGAGCTGTTTTTT

abundance: NA
d_gene: TRBD2
j_gene: TRBJ2-2
v_gene: TRBV6-5
CDR3aa: CASNHPGLAPGELFF
CDR3nt: TGTGCCAGCAACCATCCGGGACTAGCGCCCGGGGAGCTGTTTTTT

abundance: NA
d_gene: TRBD2
j_gene: TRBJ2-1
v_gene: TRBV2
CDR3aa: CASARTSGNNEQFF
CDR3nt: TGTGCCAGCGCCCGGACTAGCGGAAACAATGAGCAGTTCTTC

abundance: NA
d_gene: TRBD1
j_gene: TRBJ2-7
v_gene: TRBV27
CDR3aa: CASSLSTGGSYEQYF
CDR3nt: TGTGCCAGCAGTTTATCGACAGGGGGCTCCTACGAGCAGTACTTC

abundance: NA
d_gene: NA
j_gene: TRBJ2-5
v_gene: TRBV20-1
CDR3aa: CSAQGAETQYF
CDR3nt: TGCAGTGCCCAGGGAGCGGAGACCCAGTACTTC

abundance: few
d_gene: NA
j_gene: TRBJ1-5
v_gene: TRBV7-8
CDR3aa: CASSLGRTYSNQPQHF
CDR3nt: TGTGCCAGCAGCTTAGGCCGGACTTATAGCAATCAGCCCCAGCATTTT

abundance: NA
d_gene: TRBD2
j_gene: TRBJ2-5
v_gene: TRBV6-2/TRBV6-3
CDR3aa: CASSYPRASGDQETQYF
CDR3nt: TGTGCCAGCAGTTACCCGCGGGCTAGCGGGGACCAAGAGACCCAGTACTTC

abundance: NA
d_gene: NA
j_gene: TRBJ1-2
v_gene: TRBV20-1
CDR3aa: CSAFFMTGYTF
CDR3nt: TGCAGTGCTTTCTTTATGACGGGCTACACCTTC

abundance: NA
d_gene: NA
j_gene: TRBJ2-3
v_gene: TRBV2
CDR3aa: CASSRLGALGTDTQYF
CDR3nt: TGTGCCAGCAGCCGGTTGGGGGCATTGGGCACAGATACGCAGTATTTT

abundance: NA
d_gene: NA
j_gene: TRBJ1-2
v_gene: TRBV7-2
CDR3aa: CASSPSTGQQEGYTF
CDR3nt: TGTGCCAGCAGCCCTTCTACCGGACAGCAGGAAGGCTACACCTTC

abundance: once
d_gene: TRBD2
j_gene: TRBJ2-7
v_gene: TRBV19
CDR3aa: CASSPRSGGEPYEQYF
CDR3nt: TGTGCCAGTAGTCCTCGGTCGGGAGGGGAACCCTACGAGCAGTACTTC

abundance: NA
d_gene: TRBD1
j_gene: TRBJ1-4
v_gene: TRBV30
CDR3aa: CAWSAGGQGEKLFF
CDR3nt: TGTGCCTGGAGTGCAGGCGGACAGGGGGAAAAACTGTTTTTT

abundance: NA
d_gene: TRBD1
j_gene: TRBJ1-2
v_gene: TRBV18
CDR3aa: CASSPRGQGAPNGYTF
CDR3nt: TGTGCCAGCTCACCACGAGGACAGGGGGCGCCGAATGGCTACACCTTC

abundance: NA
d_gene: NA
j_gene: TRBJ1-5
v_gene: TRBV7-9
CDR3aa: CASSPPGNQPQHF
CDR3nt: TGTGCCAGCAGCCCCCCGGGCAATCAGCCCCAGCATTTT

abundance: NA
d_gene: NA
j_gene: TRBJ1-4
v_gene: TRBV15
CDR3aa: CATSSPTVNEKLFF
CDR3nt: TGTGCCACCAGCAGTCCGACAGTTAATGAAAAACTGTTTTTT

abundance: NA
d_gene: NA
j_gene: TRBJ2-3
v_gene: TRBV6-5
CDR3aa: CASRQAAGPDTQYF
CDR3nt: TGTGCCAGCAGACAGGCGGCAGGGCCAGATACGCAGTATTTT

abundance: NA
d_gene: NA
j_gene: TRBJ2-3
v_gene: TRBV30
CDR3aa: CAWGTTDTQYF
CDR3nt: TGTGCCTGGGGTACGACAGATACGCAGTATTTT